The entry that follows covers one T cell receptor (beta chain) sequence. Its target is not known. Unstimulated regulatory T cells (CD4+CD25+CD127-), CD4+CD25- non-regulatory cells, CD4 and CD8 cells were FACS-sorted from thawed PBMCs. The data are from a study of Tregs in tolerant kidney transplant recipients. Germline loops: CDR1 SGHAT, CDR2 FQNNGV. After removal of 4 bases from V and 5 bases from J, the junction contained 7 bases not matched to a gene. This CDR3 is built from 14 residues. TCRdb keeps only in-frame clones here, not all; method: immunoSEQ multiplex PCR. The data show more than 75,000 clones, with 90% to 95% seen just once and 0.4% to 0.55% held by the top ten. Overall study findings and caveats: In tolerant patients, donor-specific Tregs outgrew total Tregs, suggesting antigen-driven expansion.

Sequencing was performed on CD4+ T cells from blood, taken before the transplant. The chain recombines TRBV11-2 with TRBJ1-1, with TRBD1 matching 7 bases. The TCR originated in a human donor who received a combined kidney and bone marrow transplant. CDR3 protein: CASSSSTGSTEAFF. The CDR3 DNA reads as TGTGCCAGCAGCTCCTCGACAGGGAGTACTGAAGCTTTCTTT.